A selection of T cell receptor beta chains follows, all from one sample in a study of PD-1 blockade in classical Hodgkin lymphoma. Assay used: immunoSEQ multiplex PCR; TCRdb lists only in-frame clones, some missing. The sample consists of 15,000 to 20,000 clones, 60% to 75% of them appearing once. The source material was peripheral blood mononuclear cells (PBMCs), sampled before the fourth cycle of nivolumab. These receptors originate from a human donor with classical Hodgkin lymphoma. The CDR3 runs from the conserved cysteine through the conserved F or W. Each record gives: V gene, clone size, D gene, J gene, CDR3 protein, CDR3 DNA. A D gene is named only where the DNA matches it firmly. Only some rows state a clone size, as once, few, many or a class for expanded clones.

TRBV7-3	.	TRBD1	TRBJ2-5	CASSPRDRVGETQYF	TGTGCCAGCAGCCCTCGGGACAGGGTGGGGGAGACCCAGTACTTC
TRBV5-1	.	TRBD2	TRBJ2-7	CASSLARGSTYEQYF	TGCGCCAGCAGCTTGGCACGCGGGAGTACCTACGAGCAGTACTTC
TRBV5-1	.	TRBD2	TRBJ2-1	CASSSNPSGRVMSEQFF	TGCGCCAGCAGCTCAAACCCTAGCGGGAGGGTAATGTCGGAGCAGTTCTTC
TRBV5-1	few	.	TRBJ1-1	CASSLLQGFEAFF	TGCGCCAGCAGCTTACTGCAGGGATTTGAAGCTTTCTTT
TRBV7-6	.	TRBD2	TRBJ2-2	CASSKTLAGTNTGELFF	TGTGCCAGCAGCAAAACCCTAGCGGGAACGAACACCGGGGAGCTGTTTTTT
TRBV5-6	.	TRBD1	TRBJ1-4	CASSYGELGQGWEKLFF	TGTGCCAGCAGCTACGGGGAACTGGGACAGGGATGGGAAAAACTGTTTTTT
TRBV7-6	few	.	TRBJ2-1	CASSLRGAREQFF	TGTGCCAGCAGCTTAAGGGGGGCGAGGGAGCAGTTCTTC
TRBV4-1	.	.	TRBJ1-2	CASSQSTGISYGYTF	TGCGCCAGCAGCCAATCGACAGGAATCAGCTATGGCTACACCTTC
TRBV28	few	.	TRBJ2-2	CASSFPTRAANTGELFF	TGTGCCAGCAGTTTCCCAACTAGGGCGGCGAACACCGGGGAGCTGTTTTTT
TRBV7-9	.	.	TRBJ2-3	CASSLGTHTDTQYF	TGTGCCAGCAGCTTAGGGACACACACAGATACGCAGTATTTT
TRBV5-4	.	.	TRBJ2-7	CASSLQVSYEQYF	TGTGCCAGCAGCTTGCAGGTATCCTACGAGCAGTACTTC
TRBV10-2	medium-sized	.	TRBJ2-3	CASSGVGYTDTQYF	TGCGCCAGCAGTGGCGTGGGGTACACAGATACGCAGTATTTT